The present T cell receptor beta chain was sequenced within a study of CD8+ T cells in alopecia areata. Study as a whole: For the treated group, dosing was oral tofacitinib at 5 to 10 mg twice daily.

The CDR3 is 13 amino acids. V was clipped by 8 bases and J by 0 bases, with 8 bases between them. CDR1 is PRHDT and CDR2 is FYEKMQ in the germline V gene (reference sequence). RNA was isolated and reverse transcribed to cDNA, the sequencing template. Sequencing used immunoSEQ multiplex PCR; TCRdb keeps in-frame clones, though not all of them. The sample records around 160,000 clones, 87% being singletons. The receptor comes from a human donor with alopecia areata. The chain carries TRBV13 and TRBJ2-1; D is unresolved. This sample comprised CD8+ T cells sorted from blood, obtained at week 0. CDR3 nucleotides: TGTGCCAGCGCGTATTACTCCTACAATGAGCAGTTCTTC. The encoded protein is CASAYYSYNEQFF.